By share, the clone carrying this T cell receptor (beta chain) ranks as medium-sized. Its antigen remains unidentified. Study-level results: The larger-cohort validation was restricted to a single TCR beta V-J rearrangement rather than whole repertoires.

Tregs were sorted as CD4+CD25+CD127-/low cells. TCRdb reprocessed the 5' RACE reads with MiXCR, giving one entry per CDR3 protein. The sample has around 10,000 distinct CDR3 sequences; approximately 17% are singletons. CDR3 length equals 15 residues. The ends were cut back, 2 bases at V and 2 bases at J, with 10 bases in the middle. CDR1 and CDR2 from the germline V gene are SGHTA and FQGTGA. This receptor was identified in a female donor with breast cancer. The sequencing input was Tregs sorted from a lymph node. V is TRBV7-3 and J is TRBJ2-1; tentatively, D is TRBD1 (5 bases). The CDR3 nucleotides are TGTGCCAGCAGCTTAGAGCAGGGTACCTACAATGAGCAGTTCTTC. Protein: CASSLEQGTYNEQFF.